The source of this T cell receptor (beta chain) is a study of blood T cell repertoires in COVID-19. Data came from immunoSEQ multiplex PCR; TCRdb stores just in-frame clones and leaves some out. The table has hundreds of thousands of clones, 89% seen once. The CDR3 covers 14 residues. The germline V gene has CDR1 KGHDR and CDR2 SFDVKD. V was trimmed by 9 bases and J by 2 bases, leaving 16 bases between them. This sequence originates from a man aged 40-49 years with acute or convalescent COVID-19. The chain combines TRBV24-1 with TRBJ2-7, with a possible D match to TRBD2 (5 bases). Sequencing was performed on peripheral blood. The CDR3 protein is CATSSGSGPYEQYF. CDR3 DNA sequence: TGTGCCACCTCCTCTGGGAGTGGACCCTACGAGCAGTACTTC.